Below are 20 T cell receptor beta chains sequenced from a single sample in a study of T cells in Graves' hyperthyroidism and ophthalmopathy. Using RNA transcripts as the source, TCR beta CDR3 regions were amplified. First-round RT-PCR with HTBI primers amplified the TCR CDR3 region. In TCRdb, the multiplex PCR reads were re-called with MiXCR into one record per CDR3 protein. Counted here are about 300,000 distinct CDR3 sequences, 12% to 15% occurring once; the ten biggest clones make up around 8%. Sequences were obtained from blood. The receptor source for this set is a woman aged 40-49 years with Graves' hyperthyroidism.

This clonotype was observed many times. The V and J genes are TRBV7-2 and TRBJ2-1; 10 nucleotides align to TRBD2. The J segment lost 4 bases and the V segment lost 4 bases, leaving 4 bases of the junction unmatched. The CDR3 loop spans 15 amino acids. Germline CDR1 is SGHTA and CDR2 is FQGNSA. This CDR3 reads CASSWTSGSYNEQFF. CDR3 DNA: TGTGCCAGCAGCTGGACTAGCGGTAGTTACAATGAGCAGTTCTTC. The variable domain in full, completed from reference TRBV7-2 and TRBJ2-1, reads GAGVSQSPSNKVTEKGKDVELRCDPISGHTALYWYRQSLGQGLEFLIYFQGNSAPDKSGLPSDRFSAERTGGSVSTLTIQRTQQEDSAVYLCASSWTSGSYNEQFFGPGTRLTVL.

In this sample, this clonotype turned up many times. V and J are TRBV27 and TRBJ1-2; weak D call: TRBD1 (5 bases). Trimming pared 7 bases from V and 2 bases from J, leaving 17 bases between. CDR3 length equals 15 residues. CDR1 MNHEY and CDR2 SMNVEV come from the germline V gene (reference sequence). DNA of the CDR3: TGTGCCAGCACCCCCTACCCAGGGATAAACTATGGCTACACCTTC. Protein product: CASTPYPGINYGYTF.

The V gene is TRBV4-1, the J gene TRBJ2-1; 8 nucleotides agree with TRBD2. The CDR3 is 14 amino acids. Per germline, CDR1 MGHRA and CDR2 YSYEKL. J gave up 9 bases and V 1 base, and 5 bases lay outside the gene matches. CDR3 region: CASSQVAGSVEQFF. For the CDR3, the DNA is TGCGCCAGCAGCCAAGTAGCGGGATCAGTTGAGCAGTTCTTC.

Many counts were recorded for this clonotype. The J gene is TRBJ1-2, the V gene TRBV7-8; D not resolved. The CDR3 totals 13 residues. Germline lookup yields CDR1 SGHVS and CDR2 FQNEAQ. V was shortened by 1 base and J by 5 bases, with 8 bases between the two germline ends. CDR3 protein: CASSLGADYGYTF. The CDR3 DNA sequence: TGTGCCAGCAGCTTAGGGGCAGATTATGGCTACACCTTC.

In this sample, this clonotype turned up many times. This sequence joins TRBV12-3 or TRBV12-4 and TRBJ2-5; no reliable D call. With 4 bases removed from V and 5 bases from J, the gap between germline ends came to 11 bases. The CDR3 has 13 amino acids. Written as DNA, the CDR3 is TGTGCCAGCAGTTCCTTCCAACCCGAGACCCAGTACTTC. It encodes CASSSFQPETQYF.

This clonotype was seen repeatedly, ten times or more. CDR3 bases: TGTGCCAGCAGCCGAGACAGGGAGCAGTACTTC. It yields the protein CASSRDREQYF. This chain connects TRBV7-9 to TRBJ2-7; the D gene is possibly TRBD1 (6 bases). V was trimmed by 5 bases and J by 7 bases, leaving 9 bases between them. Per the germline V gene, CDR1 is SEHNR and CDR2 is FQNEAQ (reference sequence). This CDR3 spans 11 amino acids.

This clonotype came up many times. The chain couples TRBV2 to TRBJ1-4; TRBD1 matches 8 bases. The CDR3 is 20 residues long. CDR1 is SNHLY and CDR2 is FYNNEI in the germline V gene. V shed 7 bases, J shed 3 bases, and the junction held 22 bases outside the gene matches. The CDR3 spells CASIGQSDRGPNWPNEKLFF. The DNA for the CDR3 is TGTGCCAGCATTGGGCAAAGCGACAGGGGCCCTAACTGGCCTAATGAAAAACTGTTTTTT.

This clonotype was recorded many times. The chain joins TRBV7-2 to TRBJ2-1; TRBD1 matches at 10 bases. The CDR3 is made up of 16 amino acids. The V gene's germline CDR1 is SGHTA and CDR2 FQGNSA. Germline trimming cut 5 bases from V and 2 bases from J; bases unmatched to any gene: 6. The CDR3 nucleotides read TGTGCCAGCAGCCCAGACGGACAGGGGGCCTACAATGAGCAGTTCTTC. Translating gives CASSPDGQGAYNEQFF.

CDR3 in DNA: TGCAGTGCTAGATATTCGGGGCCCTCCTACGAGCAGTACTTC. Its translation is CSARYSGPSYEQYF. This chain connects TRBV20-1 to TRBJ2-7; D is tentatively TRBD1 or TRBD2 (5 bases each). V lost 2 bases, J lost 0 bases, and 11 bases lay in between. The CDR3 extends over 14 amino acids. Germline values: CDR1 DFQATT, CDR2 SNEGSKA (reference sequence).

This clonotype was picked up a small number of times. This chain connects TRBV19 to TRBJ2-1; 11 nucleotides match TRBD2. Germline CDR1 is LNHDA and CDR2 is SQIVND (reference sequence). CDR3 length: 14 residues. V gave up 6 bases and J gave up 7 bases; unmatched junction bases: 5. The DNA of the CDR3 is TGTGCCAGTAGGATACTAGCGGGAGATAATGAGCAGTTCTTC. Its protein is CASRILAGDNEQFF.

This clonotype was counted at least ten times. The genes are TRBV6-2 or TRBV6-3 and TRBJ2-5; D is unclear. The V end was cut by 3 bases, the J end by 4 bases, with 6 bases between. Germline CDR1 is MNHEY and CDR2 is SVGEGT. The CDR3 loop spans 12 amino acids. The CDR3 region has the DNA TGTGCCAGCAGTTATGTGGGAGAGACCCAGTACTTC. It specifies CASSYVGETQYF.

This clonotype was counted at least ten times. This chain connects TRBV19 to TRBJ1-1, with TRBD1 as a possible D gene (5 bases). Trimming shortened V by 8 bases and J by 3 bases, and 10 bases separated the two germline ends. The CDR3 spans 12 residues. From germline, CDR1 is LNHDA and CDR2 SQIVND (reference sequence). Written as DNA, the CDR3 is TGTGCCAGTCGTCGGGACTACACTGAAGCTTTCTTT. It codes for CASRRDYTEAFF.

This chain links TRBV10-3 with TRBJ2-3, with D perhaps matching TRBD1 (5 bases). The CDR3 totals 13 residues. Germline CDR1 reads ENHRY; CDR2 reads SYGVKD. Trimming took 2 bases from V and 5 from J, leaving 8 bases between them. The CDR3 is CAISEGQGDTQYF. CDR3 nucleotides: TGTGCCATCAGTGAGGGGCAGGGAGATACGCAGTATTTT.

This clonotype was seen ten or more times. The V and J genes are TRBV28 and TRBJ2-1; TRBD2 aligns across 12 bases. The germline V gene encodes CDR1 MDHEN and CDR2 SYDVKM. Trimming at V came to 0 bases and at J to 7 bases, leaving 7 bases not matched to a gene. The CDR3 contains 17 residues. In nucleotides, the CDR3 is TGTGCCAGCAGTTTATGGGCCCTAGCGGGAGGGCCGAATGAGCAGTTCTTC. Translated, it gives CASSLWALAGGPNEQFF.

The CDR3 nucleotides read TGTGCCAGCAGTTACAGGACAGGGGAGGGCAATCAGCCCCAGCATTTT. Amino acid sequence: CASSYRTGEGNQPQHF. The chain has TRBV6-9 and TRBJ1-5, with 9 bases fitting TRBD1. V lost 3 bases to trimming and J lost 2 bases; unmatched junction nucleotides: 5. The germline gives CDR1 MNHGY, CDR2 SVAAGI. CDR3 length equals 16 residues.

In this sample, this clonotype turned up many times. J is TRBJ1-5 and V is TRBV6-2 or TRBV6-3; TRBD1 is a possible D gene (6 bases). The germline V gene has CDR1 MNHEY and CDR2 SVGEGT. The ends were cut back, 6 bases at V and 0 bases at J, with 15 bases in the middle. This CDR3 has 16 residues. The CDR3, as DNA: TGTGCCAGCAGCTTGGGGGGCCCCTATAGCAATCAGCCCCAGCATTTT. It codes for CASSLGGPYSNQPQHF.

This clonotype was detected once. A junction boundary mismatches the germline segment, possibly from a read error. The chain has TRBV5-1 and TRBJ2-6, with D perhaps TRBD1 (5 bases). The CDR3 runs to 14 residues. Looked up from germline, CDR1 is SGHRS and CDR2 is YFSETQ. The DNA for the CDR3 is TGCGCCAGCCGAAGTCTCTCTGGGGCCAACATCCTGACTTTC. It translates to CASRSLSGANILTF.

The chain is built from TRBV6-1 and TRBJ2-7; 10 nucleotides line up with TRBD2. The CDR3 sequence is 14 residues long. Unmatched junction bases numbered 3, after V lost 6 bases and J lost 1 base. Per the germline V gene, CDR1 is MNHNS and CDR2 is SASEGT. CDR3 in amino acids: CASRASGRSYEQYF. DNA of the CDR3: TGTGCCAGCAGGGCTAGCGGGAGATCCTACGAGCAGTACTTC.

This clonotype was found many times. The rearrangement links TRBV2 to TRBJ1-5, with TRBD1 as a possible D gene (5 bases). The V gene lost 8 bases and the J gene lost 1 base, with 9 bases spanning the gap. The length of the CDR3 is 13 residues. Germline CDR1 reads SNHLY; CDR2 reads FYNNEI. CDR3 region: CASSTVSNQPQHF. Written as DNA, the CDR3 is TGTGCCAGCTCGACAGTGAGCAATCAGCCCCAGCATTTT.

This clonotype was seen repeatedly, ten times or more. The V gene is TRBV28, the J gene TRBJ1-1, with TRBD1 matching 10 bases. J gave up 11 bases and V 3 bases, and 12 bases lay outside the gene matches. CDR1 and CDR2 from the germline V gene are MDHEN and SYDVKM. The CDR3 consists of 15 residues. For the CDR3, the DNA is TGTGCCAGCAGTTTTCGTGCGACAGGGGGCGGTGACGCTTTCTTT. It is translated as CASSFRATGGGDAFF.